This is a list of T cell receptor beta chains from one sample in a study of Ad26.COV2.S vaccination and SARS-CoV-2 variants. The repertoire was sequenced with immunoSEQ multiplex PCR; TCRdb's copy has only in-frame clones and lacks some. The table includes more than 300,000 clones, about 86% detected once. The sequences come from peripheral blood, collected in a trial of Ad26.COV2.S vaccine versus placebo. These receptors originate from a person between 18 and 59 years old who received the Ad26.COV2.S COVID-19 vaccine or a placebo. CDR3s include the opening cysteine and the closing phenylalanine or tryptophan. Each record gives: V gene, CDR3 protein.

TRBV11-2 | CASSLTELGLKQIGYTF
TRBV7-2 | CASSSWTGGNTGELFF
TRBV5-4 | CASSFRTGRETQYF
TRBV5-1 | CASSLQPSSYNSPLHF
TRBV7-9 | CASSLGTGVSGYTF
TRBV4-3 | CASSQDRGEGGNQPQHF
TRBV19 | CASSIASGGTPQGYTF
TRBV7-6 | CASSSWTGGSNEAFF
TRBV18 | CASSPRPGMDSPLHF
TRBV3-1/TRBV3-2 | CASSQDPTPNQPQHF